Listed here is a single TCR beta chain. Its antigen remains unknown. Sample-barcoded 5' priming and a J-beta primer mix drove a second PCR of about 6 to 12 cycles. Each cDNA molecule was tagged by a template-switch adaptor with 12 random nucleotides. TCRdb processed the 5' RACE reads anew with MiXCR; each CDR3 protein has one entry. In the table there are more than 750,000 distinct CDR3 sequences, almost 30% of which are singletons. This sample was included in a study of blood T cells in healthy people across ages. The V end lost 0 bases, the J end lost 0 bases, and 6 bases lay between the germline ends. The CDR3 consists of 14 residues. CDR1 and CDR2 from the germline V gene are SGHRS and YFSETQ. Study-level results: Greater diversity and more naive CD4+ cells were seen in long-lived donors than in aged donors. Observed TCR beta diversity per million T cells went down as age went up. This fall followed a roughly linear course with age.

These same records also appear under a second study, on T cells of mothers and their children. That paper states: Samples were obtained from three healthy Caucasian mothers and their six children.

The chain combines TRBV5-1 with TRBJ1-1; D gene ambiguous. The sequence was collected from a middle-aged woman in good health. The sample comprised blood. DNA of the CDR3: TGCGCCAGCAGCTTGGAGACAATGAACACTGAAGCTTTCTTT. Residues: CASSLETMNTEAFF.